The 5 T cell receptor beta chains below were found in one sample sequenced in a study of shared clonotypes between healthy human individuals. Sequencing was performed with immunoSEQ multiplex PCR; in TCRdb, only in-frame clones are kept and a portion is missing. This table holds about 2.3 million clones, approximately 95% found once. Sequenced sample: naive CD4+ T cells from PBMCs. Regarding subset: CD45RA+ positively selected. Receptors originate from a young man in good health. Some clones in this sample may be carry-over from other donors' samples.

The genes are TRBV7-3 and TRBJ2-7, with D perhaps matching TRBD2 (5 bases). V lost 5 bases and J 4 bases, leaving 12 bases between the germline ends. The length of the CDR3 is 13 residues. Germline CDR1 is SGHTA and CDR2 is FQGTGA. CDR3 DNA sequence: TGTGCCAGCAGCCCTACCGGGGTATACGAGCAGTACTTC. It translates to CASSPTGVYEQYF.

The chain links TRBV19 to TRBJ1-1; D call uncertain. Trimming removed 5 bases at V and 5 bases at J, with 15 bases between. Germline V gene lookup returns CDR1 LNHDA and CDR2 SQIVND (reference sequence). The CDR3 is 14 residues long. The CDR3 sequence is CASSPGSSGTEAFF. The CDR3 DNA is TGTGCCAGTAGTCCCGGATCTTCGGGGACTGAAGCTTTCTTT.

Comments on this clone: At the DNA level, this CDR3 is encoded by other sequences in the same sample as well. CDR3 region: CASSYGPGYEQYF. The CDR3 region has the DNA TGTGCCAGCAGTTACGGGCCGGGCTACGAGCAGTACTTC. The chain is built from TRBV6-5 and TRBJ2-7; D is uncertain. Germline V gives CDR1 MNHEY, CDR2 SVGAGI. This CDR3 is 13 amino acids long. V was cut by 2 bases and J by 3 bases, with 8 bases left in between.

This clone showed up just once. The CDR3 here is CAISDGGGIDIQYF. The CDR3 region has the DNA TGTGCCATCAGTGATGGTGGGGGAATTGACATTCAGTACTTC. The chain is built from TRBV10-3 and TRBJ2-4, with D possibly called TRBD1 or TRBD2 (5 bases each). CDR3 length: 14 amino acids. V was cut by 3 bases and J by 8 bases, with 14 bases left in between. Germline V gene data show CDR1 as ENHRY and CDR2 as SYGVKD.

The rearrangement uses TRBV6-5 and TRBJ2-7; TRBD2 agrees at 8 bases. The V gene end was trimmed by 7 bases and the J gene end by 7 bases; junction bases not matched to a gene: 6. Germline CDR1 MNHEY, CDR2 SVGAGI. The CDR3 totals 12 residues. The CDR3 protein is CASTPGGGEQYF. For the CDR3, the DNA is TGTGCCAGCACCCCGGGGGGGGGAGAGCAGTACTTC.